The rows below give T cell receptor beta chains drawn from one sample of a study of blood T cell repertoires in COVID-19. Produced via immunoSEQ multiplex PCR; TCRdb's table is partial and in-frame only. The profile shows some 300,000 clones, about 90% of them singletons. The sample taken for sequencing was PBMCs or T cells enriched from blood (not recorded which). These receptors were obtained from a woman under 40 who had recovered from COVID-19. CDR3s include the opening cysteine and the closing phenylalanine or tryptophan. D genes are given only for firm matches. A row's size may be missing; if present it is once, few, many or a size class.

V gene,D gene,J gene,clone size,CDR3 protein,CDR3 DNA
TRBV13,TRBD1,TRBJ1-2,NA,CASSSKSPGQGDYGYTF,TGTGCCAGCAGCTCGAAATCGCCGGGACAGGGCGACTATGGCTACACCTTC
TRBV24-1,NA,TRBJ1-2,NA,CATSDLAPDSGYGYTF,TGTGCCACCAGTGATTTGGCCCCAGACAGTGGGTATGGCTACACCTTC
TRBV5-5,TRBD1,TRBJ2-3,NA,CASSRPPRDSKSSTDTQYF,TGTGCCAGCAGCCGACCACCCCGGGACAGCAAATCTAGCACAGATACGCAGTATTTT
TRBV19,NA,TRBJ2-1,once,CASSMGLLPAEQFF,TGTGCCAGTAGTATGGGACTCCTACCGGCTGAGCAGTTCTTC
TRBV5-1,TRBD1,TRBJ1-6,NA,CASRGTGDSPLHF,TGCGCCAGCAGGGGGACAGGGGACTCACCCCTCCACTTT
TRBV5-1,NA,TRBJ2-7,NA,CASSLGYLGAITSYEQYF,TGCGCCAGCAGCTTGGGGTATCTGGGCGCAATAACCTCCTACGAGCAGTACTTC
TRBV11-2,NA,TRBJ2-3,NA,CASSLLGGLSTDTQYF,TGTGCCAGCAGCTTACTAGGCGGGTTGAGCACAGATACGCAGTATTTT
TRBV10-3,NA,TRBJ2-2,once,CAISEQNTGELFF,TGTGCCATCAGTGAACAGAACACCGGGGAGCTGTTTTTT
TRBV7-9,TRBD1,TRBJ2-1,NA,CASSTQGEYYNEQFF,TGTGCCAGCAGCACACAGGGGGAATACTACAATGAGCAGTTCTTC
TRBV29-1,NA,TRBJ1-2,NA,CSVGVERAPGGYTF,TGCAGCGTTGGGGTGGAGAGGGCCCCCGGTGGCTACACCTTC
TRBV3-1/TRBV3-2,NA,TRBJ1-2,NA,CASSQEGGRYGYTF,TGTGCCAGCAGCCAAGAGGGGGGACGGTATGGCTACACCTTC
TRBV9,NA,TRBJ1-3,NA,CASSPYSGNTIYF,TGTGCCAGCAGTCCTTACTCTGGAAACACCATATATTTT
TRBV24-1,TRBD2,TRBJ2-1,NA,CATSGAGAYNEQFF,TGTGCCACCAGTGGAGCGGGAGCCTACAATGAGCAGTTCTTC
TRBV4-1,NA,TRBJ1-1,once,CASSQDNARNTEAFF,TGCGCCAGCAGCCAAGATAATGCGAGAAACACTGAAGCTTTCTTT
TRBV7-9,NA,TRBJ1-2,NA,CASTDVGDIYGYTF,TGTGCCAGCACCGACGTCGGGGATATCTATGGCTACACCTTC
TRBV7-9,NA,TRBJ1-5,few,CASSSGGNQPQHF,TGTGCCAGCAGCTCAGGGGGCAATCAGCCCCAGCATTTT
TRBV4-3,TRBD2,TRBJ2-7,NA,CASSQDSLAGQTYEQYF,TGCGCCAGCAGCCAAGATTCGCTAGCGGGGCAAACCTACGAGCAGTACTTC
TRBV9,TRBD1,TRBJ1-6,NA,CASSHRGQTNSPLHF,TGTGCCAGCAGTCATAGGGGACAGACTAATTCACCCCTCCACTTT
TRBV4-3,NA,TRBJ1-2,NA,CASSPRGKANYGYTF,TGCGCCAGCAGCCCTAGGGGGAAGGCTAACTATGGCTACACCTTC